The 26 T cell receptor beta chains in this list originate from one sample, sequenced in a study of technical replicates of blood from a handful of donors. Here immunoSEQ multiplex PCR was the method, and the copy in TCRdb shows in-frame clones only, minus some. The sample has more than 65,000 clones; approximately 97% are singletons. Sequencing was carried out using T cells isolated from PBMCs. The source of these receptors is a human donor in good health.

This chain uses TRBV7-8 with TRBJ2-7, with D perhaps matching TRBD2 (6 bases). V gave up 1 base and J gave up 2 bases, with 12 bases separating them. This CDR3 region has 15 residues. Germline V lookup: CDR1 SGHVS, CDR2 FQNEAQ. The CDR3 loop is CASSLDATRPYEQYF. The CDR3 DNA follows: TGTGCCAGCAGCTTAGATGCGACTAGACCCTACGAGCAGTACTTC.

This sequence joins TRBV25-1 and TRBJ2-3; TRBD1 aligns across 8 bases. The CDR3 loop spans 14 amino acids. Germline trimming cut 3 bases from V and 6 bases from J; bases unmatched to any gene: 5. The V gene's germline CDR1 is MGHDK and CDR2 SYGVNS. The chain's CDR3 is CASSDRTGSDTQYF. The DNA for the CDR3 is TGTGCCAGCAGTGATCGGACAGGGAGTGATACGCAGTATTTT.

The chain uses TRBV27 and TRBJ2-3; 7 nucleotides agree with TRBD2. CDR3 size: 12 residues. Germline V gene sequence: CDR1 MNHEY, CDR2 SMNVEV (reference sequence). Trimming cost V 5 bases and J 7 bases; bases outside gene matches: 3. The DNA for the CDR3 is TGTGCCAGCAGTGGGGGAGGGAATACGCAGTATTTT. It specifies CASSGGGNTQYF.

The V call is TRBV28, the J call TRBJ2-2, with D perhaps matching TRBD1 (6 bases). This CDR3 region has 14 residues. The germline CDR1 and CDR2 sequences are MDHEN and SYDVKM. V lost 3 bases and J 6 bases, leaving 11 bases between the germline ends. CDR3 loop: CASSFQGWPGELFF. CDR3 sequence (DNA): TGTGCCAGCAGTTTTCAGGGGTGGCCCGGGGAGCTGTTTTTT.

The chain couples TRBV5-4 to TRBJ2-1, with TRBD1 identical over 7 bases. Germline lookup yields CDR1 SGHNT and CDR2 YYREEE (reference sequence). CDR3 length: 14 residues. J lost 2 bases, V lost 2 bases, and 1 base had no gene match. CDR3 protein: CASSFGTAYNEQFF. The DNA for the CDR3 is TGTGCCAGCAGCTTCGGGACAGCCTACAATGAGCAGTTCTTC.

The chain uses TRBV6-1 and TRBJ1-1; 7 bases map to TRBD1. J gave up 5 bases and V 3 bases, and 0 bases lay outside the gene matches. The CDR3 runs to 12 residues. From germline, CDR1 is MNHNS and CDR2 SASEGT. This CDR3 is CASSDRGTEAFF. As DNA, the CDR3 is TGTGCCAGCAGTGACAGGGGGACTGAAGCTTTCTTT.

This chain connects TRBV9 to TRBJ2-2; TRBD2 agrees at 10 bases. Germline CDR1 is SGDLS and CDR2 is YYNGEE. The CDR3 is 17 amino acids. Trimming took 3 bases from V and 6 from J; bases not matched to a gene: 11. CDR3 amino acids: CASSALGGTSVPGELFF. In DNA, the CDR3 is TGTGCCAGCAGCGCCCTCGGGGGGACTAGCGTCCCCGGGGAGCTGTTTTTT.

V and J are TRBV5-1 and TRBJ2-7; D is possibly TRBD1 (5 bases). The CDR3 extends over 14 amino acids. The germline gives CDR1 SGHRS, CDR2 YFSETQ. V was clipped by 7 bases and J by 1 base, with 15 bases between them. The CDR3 loop is CASFRVSKSYEQYF. CDR3 in DNA: TGCGCCAGCTTCAGGGTAAGTAAGTCCTACGAGCAGTACTTC.

CDR3 nucleotide sequence: TGTGCCAGCAGTGAAGCGCGGCCAAACCCCTACAATGAGCAGTTCTTC. Its translation: CASSEARPNPYNEQFF. This rearrangement joins TRBV6-1 to TRBJ2-1; D remains ambiguous. CDR1 is MNHNS and CDR2 is SASEGT in the germline V gene. The CDR3 covers 16 residues. Trimming left V 0 bases short and J 2 bases short, with 11 bases between.

The rearrangement uses TRBV5-1 and TRBJ1-4; no firm D call. V shed 2 bases and J shed 8 bases, with 13 bases lying between them. The CDR3 runs 14 residues. Germline-derived CDR1 and CDR2 are SGHRS and YFSETQ. The CDR3 coding sequence is TGCGCCAGCAGCTTCACCGGGAATGAGGAAAAACTGTTTTTT. Protein product: CASSFTGNEEKLFF.

The rearrangement joins TRBV18 to TRBJ1-4; possible D gene TRBD1, 6 bases. Deletions cut 3 bases from V and 1 base from J, with 12 bases between. The CDR3 covers 16 residues. CDR1 KGHSH and CDR2 LQKENI come from the germline V gene. The CDR3 reads CASSPEDSVTNEKLFF. The CDR3 nucleotides read TGTGCCAGCTCACCGGAGGACAGCGTAACTAATGAAAAACTGTTTTTT.

V and J are TRBV11-2 and TRBJ2-5; TRBD1 aligns across 8 bases. V lost 3 bases, J lost 7 bases, and 4 bases stayed unmatched. Per germline, CDR1 SGHAT and CDR2 FQNNGV. The CDR3 length is 13 residues. CDR3 protein: CASSFQQGGTQYF. The DNA of the CDR3 is TGTGCCAGCAGCTTTCAACAGGGGGGGACCCAGTACTTC. The full variable domain, rest sourced from reference TRBV11-2 and TRBJ2-5, is EAGVAQSPRYKIIEKRQSVAFWCNPISGHATLYWYQQILGQGPKLLIQFQNNGVVDDSQLPKDRFSAERLKGVDSTLKIQPAKLEDSAVYLCASSFQQGGTQYFGPGTRLLVL.

CDR3: CASSSSGGVNTGELFF. CDR3 in DNA: TGTGCCAGCAGCTCTAGCGGGGGGGTGAACACCGGGGAGCTGTTTTTT. The chain is built from TRBV7-6 and TRBJ2-2; TRBD2 matches at 12 bases. The germline V gene has CDR1 SGHVS and CDR2 FNYEAQ. The CDR3 runs to 16 residues. Germline trimming cut 4 bases from V and 1 base from J; bases unmatched to any gene: 1. The full variable domain, with the rest looked up from reference TRBV7-6 and TRBJ2-2, is GAGVSQSPRYKVTKRGQDVALRCDPISGHVSLYWYRQALGQGPEFLTYFNYEAQQDKSGLPNDRFSAERPEGSISTLTIQRTEQRDSAMYRCASSSSGGVNTGELFFGEGSRLTVL.

The rearrangement uses TRBV9 and TRBJ1-2; 10 nucleotides align to TRBD1. Germline-derived CDR1 and CDR2 are SGDLS and YYNGEE. The CDR3 has 15 residues. Losses at the gene ends were 3 bases for V and 4 bases for J; bases not matched to a gene: 6. The CDR3 DNA is TGTGCCAGCAGCGGAGACAGGGGGCCGGGCTATGGCTACACCTTC. It translates to CASSGDRGPGYGYTF.

With regard to this clone: The junction and the germline gene differ at one end; a read error may be behind it. V usage is TRBV5-4 and J usage is TRBJ1-1; D is undetermined. The CDR3 is 13 amino acids. Germline lookup yields CDR1 SGHNT and CDR2 YYREEE (reference sequence). The CDR3 nucleotides are TGTGCCAGCAGATTGGCCGGGAACACTGAAGCTTTCTTT. Translating it yields CASRLAGNTEAFF.

The chain has TRBV28 and TRBJ2-2; the D gene is possibly TRBD1 (5 bases). V lost 3 bases, J lost 6 bases, and 11 bases lay in between. The CDR3 is 14 amino acids. The germline V gene has CDR1 MDHEN and CDR2 SYDVKM. This CDR3 is CASSFSEGAGELFF. The DNA of the CDR3 is TGTGCCAGCAGTTTCAGCGAAGGGGCCGGGGAGCTGTTTTTT.

The chain employs TRBV21-1 and TRBJ2-3; TRBD2, the table's D call, was not compared with the DNA. TRBV21-1 is a listed pseudogene. This CDR3 has 17 residues. DNA of the CDR3: TGTGCCAGCAGCATAGGGTGCGGAACTAGCGGCACAGATACGCAGTATTTT. This gives the protein CASSIGCGTSGTDTQYF.

The chain has TRBV9 and TRBJ2-1, with D uncertain. Trimming removed 2 bases from V and 2 bases from J, with 14 bases in between. Per germline, CDR1 SGDLS and CDR2 YYNGEE. This CDR3 has 16 amino acids. Written as DNA, the CDR3 is TGTGCCAGCAGCGTTGGGCCCCCGCCGACCTACAATGAGCAGTTCTTC. This sequence encodes CASSVGPPPTYNEQFF. The variable domain in full, completed from reference TRBV9 and TRBJ2-1, reads DSGVTQTPKHLITATGQRVTLRCSPRSGDLSVYWYQQSLDQGLQFLIQYYNGEERAKGNILERFSAQQFPDLHSELNLSSLELGDSALYFCASSVGPPPTYNEQFFGPGTRLTVL.

This chain connects TRBV28 to TRBJ1-2, with a possible D match to TRBD1 (6 bases). The V end lost 5 bases, the J end lost 3 bases, and 16 bases lay between the germline ends. The V gene's germline CDR1 is MDHEN and CDR2 SYDVKM. This CDR3 contains 15 residues. The CDR3 region is CASSTYRAGDYGYTF. In DNA form, the CDR3 reads TGTGCCAGCAGTACCTACAGGGCAGGGGACTATGGCTACACCTTC.

The V and J genes are TRBV9 and TRBJ2-3, with D possibly being TRBD2 (6 bases). The germline gives CDR1 SGDLS, CDR2 YYNGEE. This CDR3 spans 16 amino acids. Trimming removed 7 bases from V and 2 bases from J, with 20 bases in between. The CDR3 DNA is TGTGCCAGCGCCGGCGGGGTGTCCCTCCTCACAGATACGCAGTATTTT. Its protein product is CASAGGVSLLTDTQYF.

The V call is TRBV19, the J call TRBJ1-1; possible D gene TRBD1, 5 bases. Trimming removed 4 bases from V and 1 base from J, with 10 bases in between. There are 14 residues in the CDR3. CDR1 is LNHDA and CDR2 is SQIVND in the germline V gene (reference sequence). CDR3 region: CASSTGFGNTEAFF. The CDR3 nucleotides read TGTGCCAGTAGTACAGGGTTTGGGAACACTGAAGCTTTCTTT.

This chain uses TRBV6-1 with TRBJ1-1; no clear D. The ends were cut back, 1 base at V and 2 bases at J, with 5 bases in the middle. The CDR3 runs 13 residues. From germline, CDR1 is MNHNS and CDR2 SASEGT. CDR3 residues: CASSEGRNTEAFF. The CDR3 nucleotides are TGTGCCAGCAGTGAAGGGAGAAACACTGAAGCTTTCTTT.

The V and J genes are TRBV4-1 and TRBJ2-1; 8 nucleotides line up with TRBD2. The CDR3 loop spans 14 amino acids. Germline-derived CDR1 and CDR2 are MGHRA and YSYEKL. V gave up 4 bases and J gave up 5 bases; unmatched junction bases: 4. The CDR3: CASSPTSGNNEQFF. In DNA, the CDR3 is TGCGCCAGCAGCCCCACTAGCGGAAACAATGAGCAGTTCTTC.

This rearrangement joins TRBV19 to TRBJ1-5; 8 bases align to TRBD1. Germline V gene data show CDR1 as LNHDA and CDR2 as SQIVND (reference sequence). The junction had 6 bases not matched to a gene; V was cut back by 9 bases and J by 2 bases. The CDR3 totals 14 residues. CDR3 protein: CASTTGGGNQPQHF. In DNA form, the CDR3 reads TGTGCCAGCACTACAGGGGGGGGCAATCAGCCCCAGCATTTT.

In its sample, this clone was seen once. The chain carries TRBV28 and TRBJ1-3, with TRBD1 matching 10 bases. The V segment lost 6 bases and the J segment 6 bases; nucleotides outside the gene matches: 5. CDR1 and CDR2 (germline): MDHEN, SYDVKM. The CDR3 extends over 14 amino acids. CDR3 in amino acids: CASRTTGGSNTIYF. The CDR3 DNA follows: TGTGCCAGCAGGACGACAGGGGGCTCAAACACCATATATTTT.

Only one count was recorded for this clone. The chain is built from TRBV30 and TRBJ1-5; D is perhaps TRBD1 (5 bases). V dropped 4 bases and J dropped 5 bases, with 18 bases sitting between them. In germline, CDR1 is GTSNPN, CDR2 SVGIG (reference sequence). The CDR3 contains 15 residues. This CDR3 reads CAWTWGGMRDQPQHF. CDR3 sequence (DNA): TGTGCCTGGACATGGGGGGGGATGCGGGATCAGCCCCAGCATTTT.